This T cell receptor beta chain was identified during a study of technical replicates of blood from a handful of donors. Regarding this clone: This sample also contains other DNA sequences that code for the same CDR3.

CDR3 length equals 13 residues. Germline V gene data show CDR1 as MNHEY and CDR2 as SVGAGI. Trimming removed 6 bases from V and 0 bases from J, with 6 bases in between. Sequenced by immunoSEQ multiplex PCR; TCRdb stores in-frame clones only, minus some. This table has about 60,000 clones, more than 75% appearing once. The sample comprised PBMCs. The sequence was obtained from a human donor in good health. Some clones in this sample may be carry-over from other donors' samples. The V gene is TRBV6-5, the J gene TRBJ1-3; D unclear. CDR3 sequence reads: CASRRYSGNTIYF. The CDR3, as DNA: TGTGCCAGCAGACGGTACTCTGGAAACACCATATATTTT.